The rows below give T cell receptor beta chains drawn from one sample of a study of cytomegalovirus exposure and HLA in healthy donors. TCRdb keeps only in-frame clones here, not all; method: immunoSEQ multiplex PCR. The sample holds 200,000 or so clones, nearly 80% seen once. The sample was PBMCs. These receptors all stem from a woman in her thirties in good health and CMV-seropositive. The CDR3 runs from the conserved cysteine through the conserved F or W. The D gene is left open where the match is weak. Clone size is not always given. Where it is, it says once, few, many or a class for expanded clones.

>TRBV11-2|TRBJ1-1|TRBD1|-
TGTGCCAGCAGCGCAGACAGGGGGCGGGGGCACACTGAAGCTTTCTTT
CASSADRGRGHTEAFF
>TRBV27|TRBJ2-1|-|once
TGTGCCAGCAGTCCCCGGCAGGGTTCCTACAATGAGCAGTTCTTC
CASSPRQGSYNEQFF
>TRBV7-9|TRBJ1-2|-|-
TGTGCCAGCAGCTCCCACTCGTCAAATATCTATGACTACACCTTC
CASSSHSSNIYDYTF
>TRBV28|TRBJ2-7|-|-
TGTGCCAGCAGCGCGGCCCACGGTCAGTACTTC
CASSAAHGQYF
>TRBV27|TRBJ2-7|TRBD2|-
TGTGCCAGCAGTCCGCTAGCGGGGGGGGACTCCTACGAGCAGTACTTC
CASSPLAGGDSYEQYF
>TRBV11-2|TRBJ2-7|-|-
TGTGCCAGCAGCCCCTTTTGGGGGGTCTCCTACGAGCAGTACTTC
CASSPFWGVSYEQYF
>TRBV6-6|TRBJ2-2|TRBD1|-
TGTGCCAGCAGAGGACCAGGGGGCTCCGGGGAGCTGTTTTTT
CASRGPGGSGELFF
>TRBV11-2|TRBJ2-3|-|medium-sized
TGTGCCAGCAGCTTAGATACTCGGGATACGCAGTATTTT
CASSLDTRDTQYF
>TRBV5-6|TRBJ1-2|-|-
TGTGCCAGCAGCGTTGGACAGAACTATGGCTACACCTTC
CASSVGQNYGYTF
>TRBV25-1|TRBJ1-2|-|-
TGTGCCAGCAGTACAGCCGGGATGCCCATTCGGGGCTACACCTTC
CASSTAGMPIRGYTF
>TRBV9|TRBJ2-5|TRBD1|-
TGTGCCAGCAGCGCTTACGCAGACAGGGAAGAGACCCAGTACTTC
CASSAYADREETQYF
>TRBV7-2|TRBJ1-2|-|-
TGTGCCAGCAGCCCCCGGGGGGCGGGTGGCTACACCTTC
CASSPRGAGGYTF
>TRBV18|TRBJ2-2|-|medium-sized
TGTGCCAGCTCACCAGGGCTCAGGGGACGCTCGAGCGGGGAGCTGTTTTTT
CASSPGLRGRSSGELFF
>TRBV11-3|TRBJ2-1|-|-
TGTGCCAGCAGACTTCTAGAAATCCTAGGGGCCTACAATGAGCAGTTCTTC
CASRLLEILGAYNEQFF
>TRBV25-1|TRBJ1-1|TRBD1|-
TGTGCCAGCAGTGTCTCAGGGGGCCGGGGAGCTTTCTTT
CASSVSGGRGAFF
>TRBV4-1|TRBJ2-4|TRBD2|-
TGCGCCAGCAGCCGCGCGGGGGGCCGTAGCGTTCCGTACTTC
CASSRAGGRSVPYF
>TRBV5-4|TRBJ1-1|-|few
TGTGCCAGCAGCGTTTTGTATATGAACACTGAAGCTTTCTTT
CASSVLYMNTEAFF
>TRBV6-1|TRBJ2-7|-|-
TGTGCCAGCACCCAGGGCCTTTCCTACGAGCAGTACTTC
CASTQGLSYEQYF
>TRBV7-8|TRBJ2-3|TRBD1|-
TGTGCCAGCAGCCAACAGGGGGCGAACACAGATACGCAGTATTTT
CASSQQGANTDTQYF
>TRBV10-1|TRBJ2-7|TRBD1|-
TGCGCCAGCAGAAAGACAGGGGGCTCCTACGAGCAGTACTTC
CASRKTGGSYEQYF
>TRBV7-9|TRBJ1-5|-|-
TGTGCCAGCAGCTTAGAAGCTCTTAAGCCCCAGCATTTT
CASSLEALKPQHF
>TRBV2|TRBJ2-7|TRBD1|-
TGTGCCAGCTCGGGACAGCGACAAAAAAGCCACTACGAGCAGTACTTC
CASSGQRQKSHYEQYF
>TRBV16|TRBJ1-2|TRBD1|-
TGTGCCAGCGGCCAATCTGTGACAGGGGTTGGCTACACCTTC
CASGQSVTGVGYTF
>TRBV6-1|TRBJ2-7|-|-
TGTGCCAGCAGTGTAATTAGCGGTTCCTCCTACGAGCAGTACTTC
CASSVISGSSYEQYF
>TRBV7-3|TRBJ2-1|TRBD1|-
TGTGCCAGCAGCTTAACGCGTCCGGGACAGGTTTACAATGAGCAGTTCTTC
CASSLTRPGQVYNEQFF
>TRBV27|TRBJ1-6|TRBD1|-
TGTGCCAGCAGTTCCCGAAAGGGGGGACAGGGTTCTTCCAGCTCCTATAATTCACCCCTCCACTTT
CASSSRKGGQGSSSSYNSPLHF
>TRBV13|TRBJ2-3|TRBD2|-
TGTGCCAGCAGCCTCGGGACTAGAGACTCTAGCACAGATACGCAGTATTTT
CASSLGTRDSSTDTQYF